Listed here are 5 T cell receptor beta chains from one sample, sequenced in a study of shared clonotypes between healthy human individuals. The data were produced by immunoSEQ multiplex PCR, yet TCRdb's version contains in-frame clones alone and is incomplete. The sample has over 2 million clones, roughly 95% seen once. Naive CD8 cells lacked CD45RO and underwent positive selection for CCR7, leaving out terminally differentiated effector memory CD45RA+ cells. Sequenced: naive CD8+ T cells sorted from blood. These receptors were taken from a man between 18 and 29 years old in good health.

Notes on this clone: The same CDR3 is also encoded by other DNA sequences in this sample. The rearrangement links TRBV4-3 to TRBJ2-1; 7 positions agree with TRBD2. V lost 0 bases and J lost 3; bases outside the gene matches: 2. Germline assignment: CDR1 LGHNA and CDR2 YSLEER. The CDR3 consists of 15 residues. CDR3 sequence: CASSQEGGSYNEQFF. In DNA, the CDR3 is TGCGCCAGCAGCCAAGAGGGCGGGAGCTACAATGAGCAGTTCTTC.

The chain employs TRBV4-1 and TRBJ1-1; D gene uncertain. Trimming left V 0 bases short and J 6 bases short, with 5 bases between. CDR3 size: 12 residues. The germline CDR1 and CDR2 sequences are MGHRA and YSYEKL. The CDR3 reads CASSQEYSEAFF. CDR3 bases: TGCGCCAGCAGCCAAGAGTACTCTGAAGCTTTCTTT.

The CDR3 reads CASSLLPASGGGQETQYF. The CDR3 DNA sequence: TGTGCCAGCAGTCTCTTACCGGCCAGCGGGGGTGGGCAAGAGACCCAGTACTTC. The rearrangement uses TRBV27 and TRBJ2-5; the match to TRBD2 covers 8 bases. Germline values: CDR1 MNHEY, CDR2 SMNVEV (reference sequence). CDR3 size: 18 residues. With 5 bases clipped from V and 2 bases from J, the junction kept 16 bases outside the gene matches.

The genes are TRBV30 and TRBJ2-1; 9 bases are shared with TRBD2. V dropped 1 base and J dropped 4; count of bases not matched to a gene: 2. Germline V lookup: CDR1 GTSNPN, CDR2 SVGIG (reference sequence). CDR3 length: 14 amino acids. The CDR3 sequence: CAWSGGRGYNEQFF. Here the CDR3 DNA reads TGTGCCTGGAGTGGCGGGAGGGGATACAATGAGCAGTTCTTC.

This chain joins TRBV10-3 and TRBJ2-5; D not resolved. CDR3 length: 16 amino acids. Germline values: CDR1 ENHRY, CDR2 SYGVKD. The V and J ends lost 2 bases and 1 base respectively, with 14 bases between them. CDR3 bases: TGTGCCATCAGTGAGAAAGACCTAGGAAGCCAAGAGACCCAGTACTTC. The encoded protein is CAISEKDLGSQETQYF.